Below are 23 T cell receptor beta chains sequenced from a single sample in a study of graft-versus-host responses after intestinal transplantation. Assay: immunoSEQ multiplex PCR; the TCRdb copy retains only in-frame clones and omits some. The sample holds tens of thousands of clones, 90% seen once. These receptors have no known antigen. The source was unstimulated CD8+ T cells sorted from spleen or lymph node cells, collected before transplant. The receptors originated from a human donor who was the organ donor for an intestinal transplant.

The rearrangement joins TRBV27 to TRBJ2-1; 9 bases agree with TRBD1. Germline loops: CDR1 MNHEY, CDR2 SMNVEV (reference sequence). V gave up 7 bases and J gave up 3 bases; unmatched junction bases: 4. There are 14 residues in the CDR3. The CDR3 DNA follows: TGTGCCAGCACAGGGACAGGGTACTACAATGAGCAGTTCTTC. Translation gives CASTGTGYYNEQFF.

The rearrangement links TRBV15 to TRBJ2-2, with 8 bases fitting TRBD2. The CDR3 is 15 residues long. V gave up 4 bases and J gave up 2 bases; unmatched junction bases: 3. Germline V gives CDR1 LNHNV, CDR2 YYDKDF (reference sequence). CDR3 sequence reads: CATSTSGGNTGELFF. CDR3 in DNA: TGTGCCACCAGCACCAGCGGGGGCAACACCGGGGAGCTGTTTTTT.

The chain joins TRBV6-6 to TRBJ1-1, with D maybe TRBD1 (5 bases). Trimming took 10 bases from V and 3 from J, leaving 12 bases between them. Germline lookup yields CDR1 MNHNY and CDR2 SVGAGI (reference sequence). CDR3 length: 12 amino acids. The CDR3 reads CAIHRRDTEAFF. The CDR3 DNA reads TGTGCCATCCACAGGAGGGACACTGAAGCTTTCTTT.

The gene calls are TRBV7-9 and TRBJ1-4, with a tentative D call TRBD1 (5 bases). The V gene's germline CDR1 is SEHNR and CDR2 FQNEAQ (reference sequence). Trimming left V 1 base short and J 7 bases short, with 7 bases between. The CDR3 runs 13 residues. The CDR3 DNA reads TGTGCCAGCAGCTTAGGGGGACTTGAAAAACTGTTTTTT. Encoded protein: CASSLGGLEKLFF.

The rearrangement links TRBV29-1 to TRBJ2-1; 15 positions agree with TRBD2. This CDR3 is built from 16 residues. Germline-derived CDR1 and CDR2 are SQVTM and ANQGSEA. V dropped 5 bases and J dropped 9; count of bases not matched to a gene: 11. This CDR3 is CSVIPGLAGGPPEQFF. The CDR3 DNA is TGCAGCGTTATACCGGGACTAGCGGGGGGCCCCCCTGAGCAGTTCTTC.

In nucleotides, the CDR3 is TGTGCCAGCTCACCCCACAGGGTTTCTTACACCTTC. Protein: CASSPHRVSYTF. The chain carries TRBV18 and TRBJ1-2; D may be TRBD1 (6 bases). The germline CDR1 and CDR2 sequences are KGHSH and LQKENI. V was pared by 3 bases and J by 11 bases, with 13 bases between. The CDR3 length is 12 residues.

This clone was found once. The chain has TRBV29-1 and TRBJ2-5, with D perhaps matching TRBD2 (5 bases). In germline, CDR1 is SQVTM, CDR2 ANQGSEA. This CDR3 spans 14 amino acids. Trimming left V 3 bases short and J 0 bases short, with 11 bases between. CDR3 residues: CSVDGVRDQETQYF. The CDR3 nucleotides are TGCAGCGTTGATGGGGTGCGGGACCAAGAGACCCAGTACTTC.

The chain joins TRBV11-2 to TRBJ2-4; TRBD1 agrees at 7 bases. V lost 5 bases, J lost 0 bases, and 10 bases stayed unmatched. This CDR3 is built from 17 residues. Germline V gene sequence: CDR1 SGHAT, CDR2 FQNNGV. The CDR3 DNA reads TGTGCCAGCAGCCAAGGGAGACAGGGAGTAGCCAAAAACATTCAGTACTTC. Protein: CASSQGRQGVAKNIQYF.

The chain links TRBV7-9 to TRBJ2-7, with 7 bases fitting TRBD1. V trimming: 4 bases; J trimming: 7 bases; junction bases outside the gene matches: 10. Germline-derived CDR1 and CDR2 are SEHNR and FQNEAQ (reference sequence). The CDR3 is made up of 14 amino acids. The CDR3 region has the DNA TGTGCCAGCAGCTCGGGGACAGAACTTCGTGAGCAGTACGTC. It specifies CASSSGTELREQYV.

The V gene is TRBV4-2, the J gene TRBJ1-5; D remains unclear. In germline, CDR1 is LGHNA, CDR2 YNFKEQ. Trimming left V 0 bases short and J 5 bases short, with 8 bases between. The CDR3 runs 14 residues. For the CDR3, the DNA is TGTGCCAGCAGCCAAGATTGCGGAGATCAGCCCCAGCATTTT. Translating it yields CASSQDCGDQPQHF.

The CDR3 loop reads CASSSTGVAYEQYV. Written as DNA, the CDR3 is TGTGCCAGCAGCTCGACAGGGGTTGCCTACGAGCAGTACGTC. The V and J genes are TRBV5-8 and TRBJ2-7; 8 nucleotides agree with TRBD1. The CDR3 sequence is 14 residues long. Germline CDR1 and CDR2: SGHTS and YDEGEE. V trimming: 3 bases; J trimming: 2 bases; junction bases outside the gene matches: 4.

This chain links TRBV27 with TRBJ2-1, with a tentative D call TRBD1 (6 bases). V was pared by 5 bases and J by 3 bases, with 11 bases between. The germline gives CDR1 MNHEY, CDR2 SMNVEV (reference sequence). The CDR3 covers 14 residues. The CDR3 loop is CASSPQGIYNEQFF. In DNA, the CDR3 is TGTGCCAGCAGTCCACAGGGTATCTACAATGAGCAGTTCTTC.

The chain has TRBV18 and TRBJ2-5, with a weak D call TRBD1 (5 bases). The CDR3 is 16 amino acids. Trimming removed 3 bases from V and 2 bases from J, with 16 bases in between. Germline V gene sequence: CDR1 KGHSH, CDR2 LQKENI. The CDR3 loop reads CASSPGPRIGQETQYF. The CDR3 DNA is TGTGCCAGCTCACCGGGGCCTCGTATTGGGCAAGAGACCCAGTACTTC.

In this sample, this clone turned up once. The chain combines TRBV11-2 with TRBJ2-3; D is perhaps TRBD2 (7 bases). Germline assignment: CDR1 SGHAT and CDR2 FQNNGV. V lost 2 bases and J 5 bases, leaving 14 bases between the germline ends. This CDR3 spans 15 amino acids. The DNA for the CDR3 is TGTGCCAGCAGCTTACCGGGGGGCCTCCAAGATACGCAGTATTTT. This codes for CASSLPGGLQDTQYF.

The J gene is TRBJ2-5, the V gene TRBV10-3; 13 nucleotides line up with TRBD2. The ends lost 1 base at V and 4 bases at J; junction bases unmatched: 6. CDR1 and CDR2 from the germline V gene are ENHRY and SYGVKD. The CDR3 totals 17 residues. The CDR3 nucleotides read TGTGCCATCAGTGAGTTCACTAGCGGGGGGGTCGGAGAGACCCAGTACTTC. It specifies CAISEFTSGGVGETQYF.

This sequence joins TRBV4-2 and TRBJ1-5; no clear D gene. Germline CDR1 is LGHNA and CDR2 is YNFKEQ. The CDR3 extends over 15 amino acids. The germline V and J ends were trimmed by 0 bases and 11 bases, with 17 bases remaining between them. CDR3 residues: CASSQDMRVSAAQHF. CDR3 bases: TGTGCCAGCAGCCAAGATATGCGGGTATCAGCGGCCCAGCATTTT.

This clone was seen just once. Here the CDR3 DNA reads TGCGCCAGCAGCTACACTACTAGCGGGGGGGCAGAGACCCAGTACTTC. Protein product: CASSYTTSGGAETQYF. The V and J genes are TRBV5-1 and TRBJ2-5, with TRBD2 matching 13 bases. CDR1 is SGHRS and CDR2 is YFSETQ in the germline V gene. CDR3 length: 16 amino acids. J was trimmed by 4 bases and V by 3 bases; bases with no gene match: 6. Drawing the rest from reference TRBV5-1 and TRBJ2-5, the complete variable domain is KAGVTQTPRYLIKTRGQQVTLSCSPISGHRSVSWYQQTPGQGLQFLFEYFSETQRNKGNFPGRFSGRQFSNSRSEMNVSTLELGDSALYLCASSYTTSGGAETQYFGPGTRLLVL.

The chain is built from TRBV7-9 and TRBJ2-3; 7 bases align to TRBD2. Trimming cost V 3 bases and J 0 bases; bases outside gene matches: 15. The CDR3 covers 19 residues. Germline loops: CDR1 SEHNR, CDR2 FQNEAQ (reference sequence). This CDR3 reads CASSLPVSGESLSTDTQYF. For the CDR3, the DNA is TGTGCCAGCAGCTTGCCAGTCAGCGGGGAGAGCCTAAGCACAGATACGCAGTATTTT.

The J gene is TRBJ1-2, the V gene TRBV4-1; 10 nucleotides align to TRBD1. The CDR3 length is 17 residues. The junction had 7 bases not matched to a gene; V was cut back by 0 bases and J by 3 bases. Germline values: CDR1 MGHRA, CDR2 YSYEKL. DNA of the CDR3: TGCGCCAGCAGCCAAGATAGGACAGGGGGTTTTGACTATGGCTACACCTTC. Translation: CASSQDRTGGFDYGYTF.

As DNA, the CDR3 is TGTGCCAGCAGTTACTCTGGCGGGGCCGCGGAGGGGCAGTTCTTC. Its protein product is CASSYSGGAAEGQFF. This chain joins TRBV6-5 and TRBJ2-1, with a weak D call TRBD2 (6 bases). Germline V gene sequence: CDR1 MNHEY, CDR2 SVGAGI. V was cut by 0 bases and J by 12 bases, with 18 bases left in between. The CDR3 is 15 residues long.

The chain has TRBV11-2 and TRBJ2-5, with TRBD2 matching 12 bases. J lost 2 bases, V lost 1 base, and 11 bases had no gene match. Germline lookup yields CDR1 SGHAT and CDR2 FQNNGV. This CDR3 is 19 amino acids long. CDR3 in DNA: TGTGCCAGCAGCTTAGGGACTAGCGGGGTGTTAAGGGTACAAGAGACCCAGTACTTC. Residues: CASSLGTSGVLRVQETQYF.

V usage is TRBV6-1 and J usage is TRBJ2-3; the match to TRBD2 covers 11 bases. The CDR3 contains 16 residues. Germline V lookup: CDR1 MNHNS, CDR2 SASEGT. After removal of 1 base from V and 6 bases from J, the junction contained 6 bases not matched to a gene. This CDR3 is CASSEVAGGQLDTQYF. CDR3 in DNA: TGTGCCAGCAGTGAAGTAGCGGGGGGGCAATTGGATACGCAGTATTTT.

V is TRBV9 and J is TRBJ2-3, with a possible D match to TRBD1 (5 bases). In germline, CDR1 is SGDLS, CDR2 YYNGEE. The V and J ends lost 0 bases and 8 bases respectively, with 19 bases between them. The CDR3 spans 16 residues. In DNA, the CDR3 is TGTGCCAGCAGCGTAGATGGGGCGCCCGATGCAGGTACGCAGTATTTT. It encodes CASSVDGAPDAGTQYF. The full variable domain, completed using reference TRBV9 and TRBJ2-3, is DSGVTQTPKHLITATGQRVTLRCSPRSGDLSVYWYQQSLDQGLQFLIQYYNGEERAKGNILERFSAQQFPDLHSELNLSSLELGDSALYFCASSVDGAPDAGTQYFGPGTRLTVL.